The rows below give T cell receptor beta chains drawn from one sample of a study of T cell responses to AZD1222 COVID-19 vaccine. Only in-frame clones appear in the TCRdb table, and some are missing; sequencing was by immunoSEQ multiplex PCR. The table includes more than 85,000 clones, approximately 91% detected once. The source was peripheral blood, collected on day 0 of AZD1222 vaccination. These receptor sequences come from an adult in good health. Both conserved end residues are part of each CDR3. The D gene is left open where the match is weak. Not every row has a clone size; where given, it reads once, few, many or a size class.

TRBJ1-5,NA,NA,TRBV4-1,CASSQNRPSNQPQHF,TGCGCCAGCAGCCAAAACAGGCCTAGCAATCAGCCCCAGCATTTT
TRBJ1-6,NA,NA,TRBV6-7,CASSYSNARQATNSPLHF,TGTGCCAGCAGTTACTCGAATGCTAGGCAGGCGACAAATTCACCCCTCCACTTT
TRBJ2-5,NA,NA,TRBV7-2,CASSLGLPQETQYF,TGTGCCAGCAGCTTAGGCCTACCCCAAGAGACCCAGTACTTC
TRBJ2-1,NA,TRBD2,TRBV28,CASRLAGGNEQFF,TGTGCCAGCCGACTAGCGGGAGGGAATGAGCAGTTCTTC
TRBJ2-5,NA,NA,TRBV27,CASGEMAAETQYF,TGTGCCAGCGGCGAGATGGCGGCAGAGACCCAGTACTTC
TRBJ1-5,NA,NA,TRBV3-1/TRBV3-2,CASSQGVASWRDQPQHF,TGTGCCAGCAGCCAAGGTGTCGCTTCTTGGAGGGATCAGCCCCAGCATTTT
TRBJ1-2,NA,TRBD1,TRBV11-3,CASSPGQGASGYTF,TGTGCCAGCAGCCCTGGGCAGGGGGCCAGCGGCTACACCTTC
TRBJ1-3,NA,TRBD1,TRBV24-1,CATSSRTGDSGNTIYF,TGTGCCACCAGTTCCCGGACAGGGGACTCTGGAAACACCATATATTTT
TRBJ1-6,NA,NA,TRBV6-1,CASSEAWGINSPLHF,TGTGCCAGCAGTGAAGCGTGGGGGATTAATTCACCCCTCCACTTT
TRBJ2-7,once,NA,TRBV12-3/TRBV12-4,CASTLLHYEQYF,TGTGCCAGCACCTTGCTGCACTACGAGCAGTACTTC
TRBJ2-7,NA,TRBD2,TRBV6-2/TRBV6-3,CASTPRLAGAEQYF,TGTGCCAGCACCCCAAGGCTAGCGGGAGCCGAGCAGTACTTC
TRBJ2-3,NA,NA,TRBV2,CASSGGTVSFSTDTQYF,TGTGCCAGCAGTGGGGGGACGGTCTCTTTTAGCACAGATACGCAGTATTTT
TRBJ1-6,once,NA,TRBV5-1,CASSLSSTVDSPLHF,TGCGCCAGCAGCTTAAGTTCGACAGTAGATTCACCCCTCCACTTT
TRBJ1-1,NA,TRBD1,TRBV6-5,CASQRGQHTEAFF,TGTGCCAGTCAAAGGGGGCAGCACACTGAAGCTTTCTTT
TRBJ2-7,NA,TRBD1,TRBV7-3,CASSPGTGGGEQYF,TGTGCCAGCAGCCCCGGGACAGGGGGCGGCGAGCAGTACTTC
TRBJ1-1,NA,NA,TRBV27,CASSHTGYTEAFF,TGTGCCAGCAGTCACACAGGGTACACTGAAGCTTTCTTT
TRBJ1-5,NA,TRBD1,TRBV6-5,CASSTGTGYGQPQHF,TGTGCCAGCAGTACCGGGACAGGGTATGGACAGCCCCAGCATTTT
TRBJ2-7,once,NA,TRBV3-1/TRBV3-2,CASSRREYEQYF,TGTGCCAGCAGCCGCAGGGAGTACGAGCAGTACTTC
TRBJ1-6,few,NA,TRBV6-5,CASRPRGSPLHF,TGTGCCAGCAGGCCCAGGGGATCACCCCTCCACTTT
TRBJ2-3,once,TRBD2,TRBV3-1/TRBV3-2,CASSDTSAGPDTQYF,TGTGCCAGCAGCGACACTAGCGCGGGGCCAGATACGCAGTATTTT
TRBJ2-1,NA,NA,TRBV5-4,CASSAGGTNNEQFF,TGTGCCAGCAGCGCCGGAGGGACAAACAATGAGCAGTTCTTC
TRBJ1-1,NA,NA,TRBV6-5,CASSYSEVSNTEAFF,TGTGCCAGCAGTTATAGCGAAGTGAGTAACACTGAAGCTTTCTTT
TRBJ1-1,NA,TRBD1,TRBV5-4,CASSLQGVNTEAFF,TGTGCCAGCAGCTTACAGGGGGTGAACACTGAAGCTTTCTTT
TRBJ1-3,NA,TRBD1,TRBV7-2,CASSYADRFAGNTIYF,TGTGCCAGCAGCTATGCGGACAGGTTTGCTGGAAACACCATATATTTT
TRBJ1-4,NA,NA,TRBV2,CASSGWTRGLATNEKLFF,TGTGCCAGCAGTGGTTGGACACGCGGACTCGCAACTAATGAAAAACTGTTTTTT